This TCR beta chain is from a study of siplizumab effects on memory and regulatory T cells. Whole-study results and caveats: Unstimulated naive T cells seemed to show more diversity than memory cells did, and they also seemed to be among the major contributors to the alloresponse. Roughly 75-96% of proliferating CD4+ or CD8+ clones lacked a naive or memory phenotype that could be assigned. Unstimulated subset assignment was obtained for only a minor fraction of alloreactive clones.

The assay covered some 98,000 TCR templates per sample. TCRdb's table, derived via immunoSEQ multiplex PCR, lists solely in-frame clones and lacks some. The sample consists of some 100,000 clones, about 91% of them appearing once. A note on this clone: What it binds is unknown.

Sequencing was carried out using Tregs sorted from blood. The source is a human donor in good health.

For the CDR3, the DNA is TGTGCCAGCACTTGGACTAGCGGGAGGGCCTCCTACAATGAGCAGTTCTTC. Translated, it gives CASTWTSGRASYNEQFF. This chain connects TRBV7-9 to TRBJ2-1; 15 positions match TRBD2. CDR3 size: 17 residues. V lost 7 bases and J lost 0; bases outside the gene matches: 4. Looked up from germline, CDR1 is SEHNR and CDR2 is FQNEAQ (reference sequence). The whole variable domain, filled in from reference TRBV7-9 and TRBJ2-1, reads DTGVSQNPRHKITKRGQNVTFRCDPISEHNRLYWYRQTLGQGPEFLTYFQNEAQLEKSRLLSDRFSAERPKGSFSTLEIQRTEQGDSAMYLCASTWTSGRASYNEQFFGPGTRLTVL.